This T cell receptor (beta chain) was sequenced in a study of shared clonotypes between healthy human individuals (TCRdb year 2020). Turning to the overall study: A couple of women and a few men aged 18 to 49 years were included in the cohort. For each donor, CD4 naive and CD4 memory were each run on three plates, CD8 naive on two plates, and CD8 memory on one plate. To estimate repertoire size and how much clonotype sharing occurs between individuals, the study deeply sequenced the blood TCR repertoires of five healthy adults. Libraries were prepared and TCR repertoires were sequenced by different laboratories using diverse techniques, in order to increase sequencing depth and limit assay-specific biases. Per donor, leukapheresis produced somewhere between about 0.8 and 9 billion PBMCs.

Using the deep immunoSEQ assay, TCR CDR3 regions were amplified from genomic DNA by multiplex PCR. Genomic DNA extracted from each cell subset was distributed evenly over all wells of several immunoSEQ 96-well plates, and each plate served as one replicate. Each replicate PCR for sorted subsets received approximately 200 ng genomic DNA, equal to roughly 33,000 T cell genomes. The purified libraries were quantified using a Qubit 3.0 fluorometer, sized with a Bioanalyzer 2100, and then quantified again using the KAPA Library Quantification kit. A separate single-read 150-cycle Illumina NextSeq 550 flow cell was used to sequence each immunoSEQ 96-well plate. The authors' pipeline ran thus. Because only junctional sequences without quality scores were contained in the immunoSEQ output, filtering matching that applied to full-length reads could not be performed. Sequences were annotated with PyIR, a Python wrapper for IgBLAST v1.9, using IMGT germline references to assign V/J genes and CDR3. Reads were filtered out if the reads had weak V/J assignments (E-value above 1e-6), no CDR3, stop codons, out-of-frame junctions, or ambiguous translated residues. V3J clonotypes were defined as sequences sharing an identical inferred V gene, J gene, and CDR3 amino acid sequence. To compute the percentage overlap between repertoires, the number of shared unique clonotypes was divided by the size of the smaller repertoire. RTK rarefaction, the Chao1 estimator, and Recon v2.1 estimates of unobserved clonotypes were used to assess repertoire richness. Generation probabilities were computed with OLGA for all TCRbeta clonotypes obtained by the gDNA method from several donors. The clones in this table, taken by TCRdb from immuneACCESS, are in-frame only. Not every clone is retained; where verified, under half of the shortfall comes from an unresolved V gene, and the cause of the rest is unknown. The D gene and trimming were derived from the DNA, and the V and J assignments and clone size from that table. Counted in this sample were approximately 1,500,000 clones; 96% of them appeared once. The biggest ten clones account for approximately 1% of the sample.

Healthy HIV-negative adults with no recently reported acute infections or vaccinations were included as donors. Only Caucasian adults living in Nashville, Tennessee, USA were represented among the donors. CD4+ T cells were enriched through magnetic negative selection, after which naive cells were positively selected on CD45RA and the remaining negative fraction served as the memory subset. Blood was collected by leukapheresis, and PBMCs were isolated by Ficoll-Histopaque density gradient centrifugation and then cryopreserved in liquid nitrogen vapor phase. Purity and quantity of every magnetically sorted T cell population were checked by analytical flow cytometry. Genomic DNA was isolated from every sorted fraction and measured by UV absorbance on a Nanodrop 2000c. Overall study results and their limits: Approximately 4.8% of naive CD4, 3.5% of naive CD8, approximately 2% of memory CD4, and approximately 0.4% of memory CD8 clonotypes were shared across a few donors. Because the study included a small number of donors, the genetic and exposure-history diversity represented was limited. Pairwise subsampling led to the expectation that sequencing depth would affect the degree of clonotype sharing among donors. Compared with non-shared clonotypes, clonotypes shared by all four sorted-subset donors had higher generation probabilities. Larger estimated clonotype richness was generally found for naive subsets than for memory subsets. Incomplete sequencing was indicated by rarefaction of sorted-subset datasets, despite the large sequencing depth. Sampling was restricted to blood, and TCR repertoires in tissues likely differ from the TCR repertoires found in blood.

A word on this clone: It lacks a known antigen. Per-base qualities were not stored, and no clone one base away is much larger.

This TCR derives from a man under 40 in good health. Source material: naive CD4+ T cells sorted from blood. In the paper's terms, the cell subset or site label means: CD45RA+ positively selected.

This receptor has the CDR3 CASSLLGDTGELFF. At the DNA level, the sequence is TGTGCCAGCAGTCTCCTGGGAGACACCGGGGAGCTGTTTTTT. The sequence links TRBV6-1 to TRBJ2-2; the D region possibly corresponds to TRBD2 (5 bases align). V is pared back by 5 bases and J by 3 bases, with 10 bases lying between the germline termini. Reading from cysteine to phenylalanine, the CDR3 counts 14 amino acids. The only DNA kept is the CDR3, 42 bases in frame from the first base. The germline V gene sets CDR1 to MNHNS and CDR2 to SASEGT.